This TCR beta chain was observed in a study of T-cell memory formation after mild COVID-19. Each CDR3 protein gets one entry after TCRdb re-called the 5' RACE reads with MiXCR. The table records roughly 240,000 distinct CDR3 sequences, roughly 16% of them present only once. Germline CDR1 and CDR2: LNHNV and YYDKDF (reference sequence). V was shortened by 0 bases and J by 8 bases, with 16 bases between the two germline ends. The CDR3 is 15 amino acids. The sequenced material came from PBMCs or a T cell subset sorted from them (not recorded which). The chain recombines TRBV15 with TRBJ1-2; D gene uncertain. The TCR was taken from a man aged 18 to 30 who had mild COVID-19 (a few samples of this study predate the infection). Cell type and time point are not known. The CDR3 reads CATSRDNEDPKGYTF. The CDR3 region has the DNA TGTGCCACCAGCAGAGATAACGAGGACCCAAAGGGCTACACCTTC.